This TCR beta chain was sequenced for a study of tumor and adjacent non-tumor tissue in lung cancer. Study results and caveats: TCR diversity was significantly greater in tumor than normal lung tissue.

A modified ARM-PCR protocol with three rounds of nested PCR amplified TCRbeta. TCRdb independently ran MiXCR on the multiplex PCR reads; one entry per CDR3 protein. The profile shows tens of thousands of distinct CDR3 sequences, 65% to 85% of them singletons. The CDR3 covers 13 residues. Per the germline V gene, CDR1 is DFQATT and CDR2 is SNEGSKA (reference sequence). The template was RNA from unsorted bulk tissue. Distant lung tissue was collected more than 3 cm away from the tumor edge. About this clonotype itself: Its antigen is still unknown. Mismatch with germline at one junction end may stem from a read error.

Material for sequencing was distant non-tumor lung tissue. The chain employs TRBV20-1 and TRBJ2-3; D perhaps matches TRBD2 (5 bases). The sequence came from a man aged 55-75 years with non-small cell lung cancer. As DNA, the CDR3 is TGCAGTGCTAAGCTCGATGCCGGGGATACGCGGTATTTT. Amino acid sequence: CSAKLDAGDTRYF.